The clone carrying this T cell receptor (beta chain) appeared many times. Its cognate antigen is unknown. Through MiXCR, TCRdb re-clonotyped the PCR reads. The table records 55,000 to 75,000 clones, roughly a sixth of them present only once. No patient received treatment before thyroid surgery. The sample comes from a study of metastatic and nonmetastatic thyroid tumors. Study information: For malignant and benign thyroid patients, tumor or nodule tissue and blood were the sources whose repertoires were compared. Study-wide points: Significantly greater TCR beta diversity was reportedly found in malignant thyroid tumors than in benign nodules (in blood and tumor).

Germline V lookup: CDR1 SGHVS, CDR2 FQNEAQ. The V and J ends lost 0 bases and 8 bases respectively, with 7 bases between them. The CDR3 contains 13 residues. Sequenced sample: blood. The sequence was obtained from a female donor with papillary thyroid cancer or a benign thyroid nodule (not recorded which). Some clones in this sample may be carry-over from other donors' samples. This chain uses TRBV7-8 with TRBJ1-4, with unresolved D. The CDR3 DNA reads as TGTGCCAGCAGCTTAGCTAGGGAAGAAAAACTGTTTTTT. This translates into CASSLAREEKLFF. Based on the CDR3 plus reference TRBV7-8 and TRBJ1-4, the full variable domain is GAGVSQSPRYKVAKRGQDVALRCDPISGHVSLFWYQQALGQGPEFLTYFQNEAQLDKSGLPSDRFFAERPEGSVSTLKIQRTQQEDSAVYLCASSLAREEKLFFGSGTQLSVL.